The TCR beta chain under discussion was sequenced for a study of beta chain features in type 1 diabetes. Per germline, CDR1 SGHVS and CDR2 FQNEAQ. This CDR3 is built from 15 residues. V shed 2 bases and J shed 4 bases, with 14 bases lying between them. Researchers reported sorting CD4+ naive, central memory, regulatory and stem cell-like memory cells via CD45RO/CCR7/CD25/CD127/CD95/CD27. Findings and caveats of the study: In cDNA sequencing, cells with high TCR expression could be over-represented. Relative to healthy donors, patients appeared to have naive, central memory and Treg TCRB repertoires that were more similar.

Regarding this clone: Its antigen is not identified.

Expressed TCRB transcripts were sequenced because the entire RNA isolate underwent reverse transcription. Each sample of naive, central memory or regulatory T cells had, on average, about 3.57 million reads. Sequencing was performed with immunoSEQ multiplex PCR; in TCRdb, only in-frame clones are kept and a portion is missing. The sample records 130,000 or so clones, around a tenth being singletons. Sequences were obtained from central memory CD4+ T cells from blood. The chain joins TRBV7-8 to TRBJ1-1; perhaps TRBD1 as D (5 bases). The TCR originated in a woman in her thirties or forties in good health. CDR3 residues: CASSLRARGGTEAFF. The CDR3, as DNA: TGTGCCAGCAGCTTAAGGGCCCGGGGGGGCACTGAAGCTTTCTTT. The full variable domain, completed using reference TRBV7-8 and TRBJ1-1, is GAGVSQSPRYKVAKRGQDVALRCDPISGHVSLFWYQQALGQGPEFLTYFQNEAQLDKSGLPSDRFFAERPEGSVSTLKIQRTQQEDSAVYLCASSLRARGGTEAFFGQGTRLTVV.